These T cell receptor beta chains were read from a single sample in a study of long-term antiretroviral therapy in people with HIV. Profiled with immunoSEQ multiplex PCR; TCRdb holds only in-frame clones, not every one. The sample shows tens of thousands of clones, over 90% of them seen only once. The input for sequencing was unsorted PBMCs, taken 7.6 years after starting antiretroviral therapy. These TCRs come from a woman aged 40 to 50 with HIV. CDR3s include the opening cysteine and the closing phenylalanine or tryptophan. A D gene is named only where the DNA matches it firmly. A clone size is listed for some rows: how often the clone was seen (once, few, many), or a class if it is expanded.

TRBJ1-5,TRBV6-5,-,-,CASARLQGINQPQHF,TGTGCCAGCGCGAGGTTGCAGGGTATCAATCAGCCCCAGCATTTT
TRBJ1-5,TRBV19,-,-,CASRRGGSNQPQHF,TGTGCCAGCCGCCGGGGGGGAAGCAATCAGCCCCAGCATTTT
TRBJ2-1,TRBV15,-,-,CATSRERGSSVYNEQFF,TGTGCCACCAGCAGAGAAAGGGGGAGTAGTGTTTACAATGAGCAGTTCTTC
TRBJ1-6,TRBV7-6,TRBD1,-,CASSSGQGESPLHF,TGTGCCAGCAGCTCGGGACAGGGGGAATCACCCCTCCACTTT
TRBJ2-1,TRBV19,-,-,CASRPRQGNNEQFF,TGTGCCTCCCGACCCCGGCAGGGTAACAATGAGCAGTTCTTC
TRBJ1-1,TRBV5-1,TRBD1,-,CASSPPGTANTEAFF,TGCGCCAGCAGCCCCCCCGGGACAGCGAACACTGAAGCTTTCTTT
TRBJ2-7,TRBV2,-,-,CASSEVTTEQYF,TGTGCCAGCAGTGAGGTGACTACCGAGCAGTACTTC
TRBJ1-1,TRBV19,-,-,CASSIEGRRTTEAFF,TGTGCCAGTAGTATAGAGGGCCGACGAACGACTGAAGCTTTCTTT
TRBJ2-7,TRBV6-6,TRBD1,once,CASSASGTGVYYEQYF,TGTGCCAGCAGTGCGTCCGGGACAGGGGTTTACTACGAGCAGTACTTC
TRBJ2-6,TRBV2,TRBD1,once,CASSVRTGTGGVLTF,TGTGCCAGCAGTGTCCGGACAGGGACCGGAGGGGTCCTGACTTTC
TRBJ1-6,TRBV7-2,-,once,CASSLSDSLNSPLHF,TGTGCCAGCAGCCTTTCGGACAGTTTAAATTCACCCCTCCACTTT
TRBJ2-6,TRBV30,-,-,CAWSVLAGRTGANVLTF,TGTGCCTGGAGTGTACTGGCAGGGAGAACTGGGGCCAACGTCCTGACTTTC
TRBJ1-2,TRBV7-2,-,-,CASSSPPFYGYTF,TGTGCCAGCAGCTCCCCTCCTTTCTATGGCTACACCTTC
TRBJ2-2,TRBV4-2,-,-,CASSQERISRGLANTGELFF,TGTGCCAGCAGCCAAGAGAGGATATCCAGGGGACTCGCGAACACCGGGGAGCTGTTTTTT
TRBJ1-1,TRBV7-2,-,-,CASSLTGAEREAFF,TGTGCCAGCAGCTTAACGGGGGCGGAACGTGAAGCTTTCTTT
TRBJ1-5,TRBV5-4,-,-,CASSRDPDQPQHF,TGTGCCAGCAGCCGAGACCCGGATCAGCCCCAGCATTTT
TRBJ2-5,TRBV4-3,-,-,CASSQALNRETQYF,TGCGCCAGCAGCCAAGCCTTGAACAGAGAGACCCAGTACTTC
TRBJ2-5,TRBV30,-,-,CAGTSHETQYF,TGTGCCGGAACTAGTCATGAGACCCAGTACTTC
TRBJ2-2,TRBV7-6,TRBD1,-,CASGFQGAGTGELFF,TGTGCCAGCGGGTTCCAGGGGGCCGGAACCGGGGAGCTGTTTTTT
TRBJ1-2,TRBV7-2,-,-,CASSFALTAFYTF,TGTGCCAGCAGCTTTGCCCTGACAGCCTTCTACACCTTC
TRBJ1-1,TRBV6-5,TRBD1,-,CASSRGQGVTEAFF,TGTGCCAGCAGCCGCGGACAGGGAGTCACTGAAGCTTTCTTT
TRBJ2-7,TRBV9,TRBD1,-,CASSLGTGQEQYF,TGTGCCAGCAGCTTAGGGACAGGCCAGGAGCAGTACTTC
TRBJ1-6,TRBV6-1,-,-,CASRGGIAIAPLHF,TGTGCCAGCCGGGGGGGCATTGCGATTGCACCCCTCCACTTT
TRBJ1-6,TRBV7-2,TRBD1,-,CASSHPGQGASSYNSPLHF,TGTGCCAGCAGCCACCCGGGACAGGGGGCGAGCTCCTATAATTCACCCCTCCACTTT
TRBJ2-7,TRBV5-5,-,-,CASSLPRLFGGEQYF,TGTGCCAGCAGCTTGCCGAGGCTTTTTGGAGGGGAGCAGTACTTC
TRBJ1-4,TRBV19,-,-,CASTPFLRVPGEKLFF,TGTGCCAGTACCCCGTTTTTGCGGGTACCCGGTGAAAAACTGTTTTTT
TRBJ1-2,TRBV2,TRBD1,-,CASSGSRQGNRYGYTF,TGTGCCAGCAGTGGCTCTCGACAGGGAAATCGCTATGGCTACACCTTC
TRBJ1-6,TRBV7-9,TRBD1,-,CASSRQGAGSPLHF,TGTGCCAGCAGTCGACAGGGGGCTGGTTCACCCCTCCACTTT
TRBJ1-2,TRBV9,TRBD1,-,CASSAGQGFGYTF,TGTGCCAGCAGCGCGGGACAGGGGTTTGGCTACACCTTC
TRBJ2-1,TRBV29-1,TRBD1,-,CSVGQGATVGQFF,TGCAGCGTAGGACAGGGGGCCACCGTGGGGCAGTTCTTC
TRBJ2-6,TRBV4-1,TRBD1,-,CASSRGQGAPSGANVLTF,TGCGCCAGCAGCCGGGGACAGGGGGCTCCCTCTGGGGCCAACGTCCTGACTTTC
TRBJ1-1,TRBV6-5,TRBD1,once,CAGQGAMNTEAFF,TGTGCCGGACAGGGGGCAATGAACACTGAAGCTTTCTTT
TRBJ1-6,TRBV6-5,TRBD1,-,CASSFSTGESPLHF,TGTGCCAGCAGTTTCTCGACAGGGGAATCACCCCTCCACTTT
TRBJ1-3,TRBV30,-,-,CAWSVPGRLGNTIYF,TGTGCCTGGAGTGTACCCGGCAGGCTAGGAAACACCATATATTTT
TRBJ2-7,TRBV7-9,-,-,CASSPARATGYEQYF,TGTGCCAGCAGCCCCGCTAGAGCGACGGGCTACGAGCAGTACTTC
TRBJ1-6,TRBV6-5,-,-,CASSYALGTDSPLHF,TGTGCCAGCAGTTACGCTCTTGGTACGGATTCACCCCTCCACTTT
TRBJ2-5,TRBV5-1,TRBD2,-,CASGPRSGGAKGIETQYF,TGCGCCAGCGGCCCCCGTAGCGGGGGAGCAAAAGGGATTGAGACCCAGTACTTC
TRBJ1-1,TRBV5-1,-,-,CASSRDGVGNTEAFF,TGCGCCAGCAGTAGAGACGGGGTAGGTAACACTGAAGCTTTCTTT
TRBJ1-1,TRBV27,-,-,CASSPRLQGWENTEAFF,TGTGCCAGCAGTCCCCGGTTGCAGGGATGGGAGAACACTGAAGCTTTCTTT
TRBJ2-7,TRBV30,-,-,CAWRDRTISYEQYF,TGTGCCTGGAGGGATAGGACGATTTCCTACGAGCAGTACTTC
TRBJ2-1,TRBV7-9,TRBD2,-,CASRGGGYYNEQFF,TGTGCCAGCAGGGGCGGGGGTTACTACAATGAGCAGTTCTTC
TRBJ2-3,TRBV10-3,TRBD1,-,CAISEWGQGTDTQYF,TGTGCCATCAGTGAGTGGGGACAGGGGACAGATACGCAGTATTTT
TRBJ1-2,TRBV4-2,TRBD1,-,CASSHGQAGTGGFDYGYTF,TGTGCCAGCAGCCATGGCCAAGCCGGGACAGGGGGCTTCGACTATGGCTACACCTTC
TRBJ2-2,TRBV14,-,-,CASSQASWGTGELFF,TGTGCCAGCAGCCAAGCGTCTTGGGGCACCGGGGAGCTGTTTTTT
TRBJ1-5,TRBV2,-,-,CASGGWNQPQHF,TGTGCCAGCGGAGGTTGGAATCAGCCCCAGCATTTT
TRBJ2-5,TRBV6-5,TRBD1,-,CASSYGQGAGIGAQYF,TGTGCCAGCAGTTACGGGCAGGGGGCCGGTATAGGGGCCCAGTACTTC